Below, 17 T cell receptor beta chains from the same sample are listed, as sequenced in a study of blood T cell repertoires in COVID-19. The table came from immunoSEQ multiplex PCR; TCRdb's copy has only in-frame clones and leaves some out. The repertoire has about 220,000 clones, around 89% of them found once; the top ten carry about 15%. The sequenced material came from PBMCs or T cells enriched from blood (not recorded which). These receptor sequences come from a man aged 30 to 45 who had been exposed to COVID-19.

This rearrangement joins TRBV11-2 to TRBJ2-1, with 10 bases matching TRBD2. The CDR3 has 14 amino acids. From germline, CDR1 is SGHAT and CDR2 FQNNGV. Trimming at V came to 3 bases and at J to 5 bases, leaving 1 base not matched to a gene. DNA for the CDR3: TGTGCCAGCAGCTTTCTAGCGGGGGACAATGAGCAGTTCTTC. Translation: CASSFLAGDNEQFF.

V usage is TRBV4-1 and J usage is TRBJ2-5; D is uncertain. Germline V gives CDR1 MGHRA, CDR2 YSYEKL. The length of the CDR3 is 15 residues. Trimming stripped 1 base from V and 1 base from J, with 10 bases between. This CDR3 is CASSQAYRTQETQYF. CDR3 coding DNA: TGCGCCAGCAGCCAAGCCTATCGAACCCAAGAGACCCAGTACTTC.

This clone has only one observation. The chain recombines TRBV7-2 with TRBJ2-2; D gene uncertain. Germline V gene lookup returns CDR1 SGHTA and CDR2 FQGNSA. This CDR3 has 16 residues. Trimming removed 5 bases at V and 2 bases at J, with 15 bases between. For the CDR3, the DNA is TGTGCCAGCAGCCCCCCAACTCGCTCAAACACCGGGGAGCTGTTTTTT. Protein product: CASSPPTRSNTGELFF.

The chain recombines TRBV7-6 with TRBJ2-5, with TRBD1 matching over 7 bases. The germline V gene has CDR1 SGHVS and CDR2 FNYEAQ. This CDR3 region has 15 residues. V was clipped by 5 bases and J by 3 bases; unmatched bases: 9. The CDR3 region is CASSLWGTEEETQYF. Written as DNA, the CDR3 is TGTGCCAGCAGCCTCTGGGGGACAGAGGAAGAGACCCAGTACTTC.

The CDR3 reads CASSSGTGSFYEQYF. In DNA form, the CDR3 reads TGTGCCAGCAGCTCCGGGACAGGGAGTTTTTACGAGCAGTACTTC. V is TRBV25-1 and J is TRBJ2-7; 9 bases agree with TRBD1. V trimming: 6 bases; J trimming: 4 bases; junction bases outside the gene matches: 10. CDR3 length equals 15 residues. Germline loops: CDR1 MGHDK, CDR2 SYGVNS.

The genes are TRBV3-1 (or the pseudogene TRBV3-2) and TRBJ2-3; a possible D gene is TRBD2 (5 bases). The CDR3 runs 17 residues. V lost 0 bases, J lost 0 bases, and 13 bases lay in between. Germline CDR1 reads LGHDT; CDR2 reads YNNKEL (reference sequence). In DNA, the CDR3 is TGTGCCAGCAGCCAAGAACCGGCTAGCATTAGCACAGATACGCAGTATTTT. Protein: CASSQEPASISTDTQYF.

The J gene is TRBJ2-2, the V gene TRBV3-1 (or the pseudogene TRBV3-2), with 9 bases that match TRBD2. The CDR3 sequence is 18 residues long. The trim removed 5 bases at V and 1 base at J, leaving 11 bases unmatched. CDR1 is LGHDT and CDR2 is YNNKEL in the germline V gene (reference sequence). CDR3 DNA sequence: TGTGCCAGCAGCGCTCGCATCCCTAGCGGGGTGAACACCGGGGAGCTGTTTTTT. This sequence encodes CASSARIPSGVNTGELFF.

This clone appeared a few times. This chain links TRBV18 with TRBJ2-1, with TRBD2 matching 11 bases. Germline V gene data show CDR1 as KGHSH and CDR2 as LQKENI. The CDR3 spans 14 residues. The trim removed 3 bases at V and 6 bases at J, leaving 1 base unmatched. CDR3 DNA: TGTGCCAGCTCACCCGGACTAGCGGGCAATGAGCAGTTCTTC. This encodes CASSPGLAGNEQFF.

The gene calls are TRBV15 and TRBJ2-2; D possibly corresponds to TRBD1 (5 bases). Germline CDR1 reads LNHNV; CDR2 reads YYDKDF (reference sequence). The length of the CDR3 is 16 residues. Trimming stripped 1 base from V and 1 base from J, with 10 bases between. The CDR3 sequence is CATSRGAGLNTGELFF. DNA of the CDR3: TGTGCCACCAGCAGAGGTGCAGGGCTGAACACCGGGGAGCTGTTTTTT.

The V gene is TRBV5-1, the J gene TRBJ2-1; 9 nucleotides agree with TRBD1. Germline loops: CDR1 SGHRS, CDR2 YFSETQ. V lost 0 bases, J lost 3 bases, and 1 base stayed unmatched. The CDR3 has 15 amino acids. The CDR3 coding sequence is TGCGCCAGCAGCTTGGAGGGACAGGGCTACAATGAGCAGTTCTTC. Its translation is CASSLEGQGYNEQFF.

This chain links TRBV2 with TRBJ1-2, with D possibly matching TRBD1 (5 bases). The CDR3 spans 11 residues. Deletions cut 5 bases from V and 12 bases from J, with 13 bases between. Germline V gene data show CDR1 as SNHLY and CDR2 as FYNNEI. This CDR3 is CASSTPQGHTF. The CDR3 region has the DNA TGTGCCAGCAGTACCCCTCAGGGTCACACCTTC.

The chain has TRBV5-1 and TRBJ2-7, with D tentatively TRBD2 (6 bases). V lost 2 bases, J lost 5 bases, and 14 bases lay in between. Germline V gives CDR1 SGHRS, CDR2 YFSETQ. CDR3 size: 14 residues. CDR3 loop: CASSLSEGGHEQYF. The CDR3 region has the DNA TGCGCCAGCAGCTTAAGTGAGGGAGGCCACGAGCAGTACTTC.

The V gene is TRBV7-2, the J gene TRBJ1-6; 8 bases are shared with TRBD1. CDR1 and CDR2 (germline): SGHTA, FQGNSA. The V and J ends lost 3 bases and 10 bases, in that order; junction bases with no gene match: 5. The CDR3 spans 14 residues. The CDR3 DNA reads TGTGCCAGCAGCTTTTACAGGGGGGAGTCACCCCTCCACTTT. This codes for CASSFYRGESPLHF.

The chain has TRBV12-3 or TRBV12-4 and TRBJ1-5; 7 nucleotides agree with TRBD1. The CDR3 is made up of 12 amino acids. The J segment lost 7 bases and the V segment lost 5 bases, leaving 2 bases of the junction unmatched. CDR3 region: CASSVTGQPQHF. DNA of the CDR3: TGTGCCAGCAGTGTGACAGGGCAGCCCCAGCATTTT.

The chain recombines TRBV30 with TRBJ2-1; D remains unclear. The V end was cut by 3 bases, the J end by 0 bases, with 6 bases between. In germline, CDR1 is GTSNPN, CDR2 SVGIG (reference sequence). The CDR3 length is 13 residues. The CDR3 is CAWRPSSYNEQFF. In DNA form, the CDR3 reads TGTGCCTGGAGGCCTAGCTCCTACAATGAGCAGTTCTTC.

CDR3 nucleotide sequence: TGTGCCAGCAGCATAAAGGACAGCAACACCATATATTTT. It codes for CASSIKDSNTIYF. The chain joins TRBV9 to TRBJ1-3, with D perhaps TRBD1 (6 bases). The CDR3 loop spans 13 amino acids. The V and J ends lost 4 bases and 7 bases respectively, with 12 bases between them. CDR1 and CDR2 (germline): SGDLS, YYNGEE. The entire variable domain, with the rest obtained from reference TRBV9 and TRBJ1-3, is as follows: DSGVTQTPKHLITATGQRVTLRCSPRSGDLSVYWYQQSLDQGLQFLIQYYNGEERAKGNILERFSAQQFPDLHSELNLSSLELGDSALYFCASSIKDSNTIYFGEGSWLTVV.

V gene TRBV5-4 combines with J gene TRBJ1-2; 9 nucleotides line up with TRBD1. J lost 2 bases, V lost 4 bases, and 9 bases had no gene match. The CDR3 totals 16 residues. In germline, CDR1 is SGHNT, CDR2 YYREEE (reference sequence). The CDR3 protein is CASSENPGQGNYGYTF. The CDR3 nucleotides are TGTGCCAGCAGCGAAAACCCGGGACAGGGCAACTATGGCTACACCTTC.